Listed below are T cell receptor beta chains from one sample, sequenced in a study of T cell responses to AZD1222 COVID-19 vaccine. Libraries were prepared by immunoSEQ multiplex PCR; TCRdb keeps only in-frame clonotypes and omits some of them. This sample has about 180,000 clones, with more than 80% found just once. The sample in question was peripheral blood, obtained 28 days after the second dose of the MenACWY control vaccine. The source is an adult who received the MenACWY meningococcal vaccine as a control. CDR3s include the opening cysteine and the closing phenylalanine or tryptophan. The order of the fields is J gene, V gene, CDR3 protein.

j_call: TRBJ2-3
v_call: TRBV11-2
cdr3_aa: CASSLDSGRALGSTDTQYF

j_call: TRBJ1-2
v_call: TRBV9
cdr3_aa: CASSVVTDLITGYTF

j_call: TRBJ2-7
v_call: TRBV19
cdr3_aa: CASSSGSAAEQYF

j_call: TRBJ2-2
v_call: TRBV24-1
cdr3_aa: CATSVAGTRNTGELFF

j_call: TRBJ1-1
v_call: TRBV9
cdr3_aa: CASSKIRTGGMNTEAFF

j_call: TRBJ2-3
v_call: TRBV28
cdr3_aa: CASSSPGTTQYF

j_call: TRBJ1-2
v_call: TRBV14
cdr3_aa: CASSALGDMIGLYGYTF

j_call: TRBJ2-3
v_call: TRBV28
cdr3_aa: CASSSDSTDTQYF

j_call: TRBJ1-1
v_call: TRBV9
cdr3_aa: CASSPAVNTEAFF

j_call: TRBJ1-1
v_call: TRBV14
cdr3_aa: CASSQLTGGIEAFF

j_call: TRBJ2-6
v_call: TRBV7-2
cdr3_aa: CASSLAQGAPGANVLTF

j_call: TRBJ2-4
v_call: TRBV15
cdr3_aa: CATSREAGIAKNIQYF

j_call: TRBJ2-1
v_call: TRBV5-1
cdr3_aa: CASSLSGGASYNEQFF

j_call: TRBJ1-5
v_call: TRBV7-8
cdr3_aa: CASSPVGTGVSQPQHF

j_call: TRBJ1-1
v_call: TRBV3-1/TRBV3-2
cdr3_aa: CASSQDRAARSEAFF

j_call: TRBJ1-2
v_call: TRBV29-1
cdr3_aa: CSVERDSHNYGYTF

j_call: TRBJ1-1
v_call: TRBV7-8
cdr3_aa: CASSFQEKGDTEAFF

j_call: TRBJ2-1
v_call: TRBV12-3/TRBV12-4
cdr3_aa: CASSLAGRGQFF

j_call: TRBJ2-5
v_call: TRBV19
cdr3_aa: CASSIGDGQETQYF

j_call: TRBJ1-5
v_call: TRBV27
cdr3_aa: CASTGTGWDNQPQHF

j_call: TRBJ2-7
v_call: TRBV6-5
cdr3_aa: CASKAMDYEQYF

j_call: TRBJ1-2
v_call: TRBV9
cdr3_aa: CASSVGDSPRGYGYTF

j_call: TRBJ2-5
v_call: TRBV11-2
cdr3_aa: CASSTRTSLEETQYF